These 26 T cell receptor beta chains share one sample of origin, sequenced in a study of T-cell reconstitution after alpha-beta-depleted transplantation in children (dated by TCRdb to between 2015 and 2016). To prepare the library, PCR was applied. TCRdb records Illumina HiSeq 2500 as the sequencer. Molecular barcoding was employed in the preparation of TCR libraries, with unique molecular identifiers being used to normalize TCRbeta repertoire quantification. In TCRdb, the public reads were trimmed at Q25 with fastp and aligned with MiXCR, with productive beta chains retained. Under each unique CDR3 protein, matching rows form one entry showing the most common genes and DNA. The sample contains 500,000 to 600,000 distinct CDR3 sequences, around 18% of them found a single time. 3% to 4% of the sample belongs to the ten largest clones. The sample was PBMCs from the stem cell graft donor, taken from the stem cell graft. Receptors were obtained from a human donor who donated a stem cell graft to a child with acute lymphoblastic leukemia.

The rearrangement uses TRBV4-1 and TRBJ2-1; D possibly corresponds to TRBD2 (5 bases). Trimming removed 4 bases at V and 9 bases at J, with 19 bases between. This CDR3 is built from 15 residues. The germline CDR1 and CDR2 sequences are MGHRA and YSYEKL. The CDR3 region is CASSPRPGPRAEQFF. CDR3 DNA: TGCGCCAGCAGCCCCCGGCCAGGACCGAGGGCTGAGCAGTTCTTC.

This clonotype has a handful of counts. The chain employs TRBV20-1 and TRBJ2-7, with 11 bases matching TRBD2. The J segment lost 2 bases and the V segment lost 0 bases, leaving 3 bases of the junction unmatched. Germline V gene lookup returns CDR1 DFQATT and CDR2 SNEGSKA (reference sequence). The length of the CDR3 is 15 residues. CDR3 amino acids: CSARDSGRVAYEQYF. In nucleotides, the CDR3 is TGCAGTGCTAGAGATAGCGGGAGGGTGGCCTACGAGCAGTACTTC.

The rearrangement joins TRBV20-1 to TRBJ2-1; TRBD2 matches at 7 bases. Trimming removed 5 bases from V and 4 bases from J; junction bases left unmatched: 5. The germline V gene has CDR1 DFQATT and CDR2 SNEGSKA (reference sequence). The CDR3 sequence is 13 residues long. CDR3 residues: CSAWTSFYNEQFF. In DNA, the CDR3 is TGCAGTGCTTGGACTAGTTTTTACAATGAGCAGTTCTTC.

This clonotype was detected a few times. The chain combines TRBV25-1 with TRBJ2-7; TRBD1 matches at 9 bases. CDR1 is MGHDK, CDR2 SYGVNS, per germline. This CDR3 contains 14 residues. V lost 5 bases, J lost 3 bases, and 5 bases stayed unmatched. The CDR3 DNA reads TGTGCCAGCAGTCGGACAGGGGCTAGCTACGAGCAGTACTTC. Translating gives CASSRTGASYEQYF.

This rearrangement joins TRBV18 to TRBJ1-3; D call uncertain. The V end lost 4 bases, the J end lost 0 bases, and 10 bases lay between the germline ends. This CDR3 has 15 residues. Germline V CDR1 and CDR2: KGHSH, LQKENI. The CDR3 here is CASSRRRLSGNTIYF. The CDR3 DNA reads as TGTGCCAGCTCACGTCGACGGCTCTCTGGAAACACCATATATTTT.

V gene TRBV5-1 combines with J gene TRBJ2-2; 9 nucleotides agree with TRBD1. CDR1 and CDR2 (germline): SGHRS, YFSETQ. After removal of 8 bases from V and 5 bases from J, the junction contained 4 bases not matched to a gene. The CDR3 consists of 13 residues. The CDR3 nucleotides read TGCGCCAGTAACAGGGGGCGAACCGGGGAGCTGTTTTTT. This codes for CASNRGRTGELFF.

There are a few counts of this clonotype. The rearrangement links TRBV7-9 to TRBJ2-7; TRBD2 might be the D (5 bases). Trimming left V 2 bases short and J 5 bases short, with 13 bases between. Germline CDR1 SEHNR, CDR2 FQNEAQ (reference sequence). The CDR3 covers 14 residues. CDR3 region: CASSLTLDKNEQYF. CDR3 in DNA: TGTGCCAGCAGCTTAACACTAGATAAGAACGAGCAGTACTTC.

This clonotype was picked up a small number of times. CDR3 coding DNA: TGTGCCAGCGGAACAGAGTTTGAGCAGTTCTTC. Encoded protein: CASGTEFEQFF. The rearrangement links TRBV6-5 to TRBJ2-1, with D unclear. The germline V and J ends were trimmed by 8 bases and 9 bases, with 11 bases remaining between them. CDR3 length equals 11 residues. CDR1 is MNHEY and CDR2 is SVGAGI in the germline V gene.

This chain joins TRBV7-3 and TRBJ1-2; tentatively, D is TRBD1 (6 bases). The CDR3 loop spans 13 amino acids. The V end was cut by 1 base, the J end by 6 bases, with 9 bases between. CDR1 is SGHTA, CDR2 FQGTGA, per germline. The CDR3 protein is CASSLIPGDGYTF. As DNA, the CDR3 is TGTGCCAGCAGCTTAATACCAGGGGATGGCTACACCTTC. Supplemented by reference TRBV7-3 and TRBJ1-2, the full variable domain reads GAGVSQTPSNKVTEKGKYVELRCDPISGHTALYWYRQSLGQGPEFLIYFQGTGAADDSGLPNDRFFAVRPEGSVSTLKIQRTERGDSAVYLCASSLIPGDGYTFGSGTRLTVV.

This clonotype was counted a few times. CDR3 loop: CASSLPLDQETQYF. CDR3 DNA sequence: TGTGCCAGCAGTCTCCCTTTGGACCAAGAGACCCAGTACTTC. V usage is TRBV12-3 or TRBV12-4 and J usage is TRBJ2-5; D ambiguous. Trimming left V 5 bases short and J 0 bases short, with 10 bases between. The CDR3 has 14 residues.

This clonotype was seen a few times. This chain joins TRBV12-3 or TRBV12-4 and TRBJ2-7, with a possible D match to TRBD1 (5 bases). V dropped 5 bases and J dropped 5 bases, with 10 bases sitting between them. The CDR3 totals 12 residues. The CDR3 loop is CASSPPRDEQYF. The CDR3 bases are TGTGCCAGCAGTCCCCCCAGGGACGAGCAGTACTTC.

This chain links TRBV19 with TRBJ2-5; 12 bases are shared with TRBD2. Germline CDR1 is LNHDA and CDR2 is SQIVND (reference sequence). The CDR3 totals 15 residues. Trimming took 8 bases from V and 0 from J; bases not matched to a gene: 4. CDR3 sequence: CASALAGGYQETQYF. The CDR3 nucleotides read TGTGCCAGTGCCCTAGCGGGAGGGTACCAAGAGACCCAGTACTTC. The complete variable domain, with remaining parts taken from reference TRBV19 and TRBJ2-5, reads DGGITQSPKYLFRKEGQNVTLSCEQNLNHDAMYWYRQDPGQGLRLIYYSQIVNDFQKGDIAEGYSVSREKKESFPLTVTSAQKNPTAFYLCASALAGGYQETQYFGPGTRLLVL.

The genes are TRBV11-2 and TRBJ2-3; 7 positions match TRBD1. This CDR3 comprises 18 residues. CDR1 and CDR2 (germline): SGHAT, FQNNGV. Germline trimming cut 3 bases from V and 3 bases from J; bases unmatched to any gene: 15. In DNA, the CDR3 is TGTGCCAGCAGCTTTCTCATCAGCCCCACAGGGGAGACAGATACGCAGTATTTT. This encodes CASSFLISPTGETDTQYF.

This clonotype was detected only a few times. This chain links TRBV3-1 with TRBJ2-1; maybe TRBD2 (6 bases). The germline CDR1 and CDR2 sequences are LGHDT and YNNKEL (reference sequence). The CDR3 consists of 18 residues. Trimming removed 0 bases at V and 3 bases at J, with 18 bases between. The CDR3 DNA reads TGTGCCAGCAGCCAAGATGCCCCACGGGAGTCGATCTACAATGAGCAGTTCTTC. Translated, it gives CASSQDAPRESIYNEQFF.

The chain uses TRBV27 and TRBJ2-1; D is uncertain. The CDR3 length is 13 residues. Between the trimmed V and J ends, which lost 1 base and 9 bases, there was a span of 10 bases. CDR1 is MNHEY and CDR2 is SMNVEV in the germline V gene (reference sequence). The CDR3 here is CASSLFPAPEQFF. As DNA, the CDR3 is TGTGCCAGCAGTTTATTTCCAGCCCCTGAGCAGTTCTTC.

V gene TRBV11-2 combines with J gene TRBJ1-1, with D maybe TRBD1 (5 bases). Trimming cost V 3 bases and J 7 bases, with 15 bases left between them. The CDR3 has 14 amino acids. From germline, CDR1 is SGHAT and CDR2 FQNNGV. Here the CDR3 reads CASSLGGGIFEAFF. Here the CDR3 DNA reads TGTGCCAGCAGCTTGGGGGGAGGGATCTTTGAAGCTTTCTTT.

The CDR3 DNA reads TGCAGTGCTAGCCCAGGACTAGCGGGGGAAGCTCAAGAGACCCAGTACTTC. This sequence encodes CSASPGLAGEAQETQYF. This chain connects TRBV20-1 to TRBJ2-5; 13 bases fit TRBD2. The germline gives CDR1 DFQATT, CDR2 SNEGSKA (reference sequence). V dropped 3 bases and J dropped 2; count of bases not matched to a gene: 9. The CDR3 sequence is 17 residues long.

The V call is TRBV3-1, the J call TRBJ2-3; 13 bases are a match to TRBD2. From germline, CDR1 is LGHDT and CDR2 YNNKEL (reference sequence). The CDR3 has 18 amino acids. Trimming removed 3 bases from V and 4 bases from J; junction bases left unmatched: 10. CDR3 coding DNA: TGTGCCAGCAGCCACTTTAGGAAAGGACTAGCGGGAGCAGATACGCAGTATTTT. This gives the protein CASSHFRKGLAGADTQYF.

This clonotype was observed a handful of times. CDR3 region: CASSPLAGGPGEQYF. The CDR3 region has the DNA TGCGCCAGCAGCCCGCTAGCGGGAGGGCCGGGCGAGCAGTACTTC. J is TRBJ2-7 and V is TRBV5-1; 12 positions match TRBD2. This CDR3 is built from 15 residues. CDR1 is SGHRS and CDR2 is YFSETQ in the germline V gene. V lost 4 bases, J lost 6 bases, and 8 bases stayed unmatched.

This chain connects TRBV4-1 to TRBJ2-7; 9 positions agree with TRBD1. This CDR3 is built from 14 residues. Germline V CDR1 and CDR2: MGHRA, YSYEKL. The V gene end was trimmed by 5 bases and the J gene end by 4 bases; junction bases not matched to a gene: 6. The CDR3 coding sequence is TGCGCCAGCAGCGATCCGGGACAGGGTTACGAGCAGTACTTC. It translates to CASSDPGQGYEQYF.

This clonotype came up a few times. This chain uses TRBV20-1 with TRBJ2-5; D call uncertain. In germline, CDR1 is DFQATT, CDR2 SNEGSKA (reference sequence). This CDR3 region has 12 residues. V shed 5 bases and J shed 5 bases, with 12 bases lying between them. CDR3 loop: CSADWRWETQYF. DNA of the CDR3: TGCAGTGCTGACTGGCGGTGGGAGACCCAGTACTTC.

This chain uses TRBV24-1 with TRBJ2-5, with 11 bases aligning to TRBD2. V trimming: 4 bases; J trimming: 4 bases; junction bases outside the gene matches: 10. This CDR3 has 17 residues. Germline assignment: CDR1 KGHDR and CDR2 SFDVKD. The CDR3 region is CATSDYKLAGDTETQYF. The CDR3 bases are TGTGCCACCAGTGACTACAAACTAGCGGGAGATACAGAGACCCAGTACTTC.

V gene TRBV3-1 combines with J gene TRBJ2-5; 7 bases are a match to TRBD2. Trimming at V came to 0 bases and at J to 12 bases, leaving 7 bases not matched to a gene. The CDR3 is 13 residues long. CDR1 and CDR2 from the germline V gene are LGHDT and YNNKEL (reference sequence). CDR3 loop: CASSQDRDLAEYF. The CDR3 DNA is TGTGCCAGCAGCCAAGATCGGGACCTAGCGGAGTACTTC.

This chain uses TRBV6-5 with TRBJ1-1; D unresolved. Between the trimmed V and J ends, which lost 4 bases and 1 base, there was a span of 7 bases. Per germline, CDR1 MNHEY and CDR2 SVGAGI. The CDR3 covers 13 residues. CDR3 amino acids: CASSLHRNTEAFF. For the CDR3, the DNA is TGTGCCAGCAGTTTGCATAGGAACACTGAAGCTTTCTTT.

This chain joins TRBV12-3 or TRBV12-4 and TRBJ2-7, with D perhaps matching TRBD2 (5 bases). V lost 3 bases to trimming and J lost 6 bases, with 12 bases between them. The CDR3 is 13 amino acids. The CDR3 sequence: CASSLVGEAEQYF. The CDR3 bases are TGTGCCAGCAGTTTGGTCGGGGAAGCCGAGCAGTACTTC.

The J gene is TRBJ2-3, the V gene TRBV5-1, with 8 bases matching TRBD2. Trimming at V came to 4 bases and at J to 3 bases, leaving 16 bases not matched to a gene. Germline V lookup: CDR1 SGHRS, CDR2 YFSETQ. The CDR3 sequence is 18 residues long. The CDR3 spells CASSPVPGSGSGTDTQYF. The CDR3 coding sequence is TGCGCCAGCAGCCCAGTTCCGGGGAGCGGGAGTGGGACAGATACGCAGTATTTT.